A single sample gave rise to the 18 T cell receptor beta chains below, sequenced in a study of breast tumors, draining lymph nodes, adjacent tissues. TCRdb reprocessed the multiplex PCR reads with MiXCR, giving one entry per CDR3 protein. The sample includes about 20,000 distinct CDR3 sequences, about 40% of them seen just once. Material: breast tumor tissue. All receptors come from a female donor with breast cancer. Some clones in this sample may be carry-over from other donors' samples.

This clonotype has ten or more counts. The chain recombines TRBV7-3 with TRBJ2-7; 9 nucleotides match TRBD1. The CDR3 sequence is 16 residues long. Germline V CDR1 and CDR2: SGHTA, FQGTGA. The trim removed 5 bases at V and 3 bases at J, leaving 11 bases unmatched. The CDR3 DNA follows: TGTGCCAGCAGCCTTTATGGGGGGACAGGGAACTACGAGCAGTACTTC. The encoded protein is CASSLYGGTGNYEQYF.

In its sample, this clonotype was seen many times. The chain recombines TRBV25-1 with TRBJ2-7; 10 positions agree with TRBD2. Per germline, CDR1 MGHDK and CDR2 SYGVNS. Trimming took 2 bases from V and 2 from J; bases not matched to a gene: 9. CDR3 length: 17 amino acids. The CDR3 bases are TGTGCCAGCAGTGAACGTACTAGCGGGATCCCCACCTACGAGCAGTACTTC. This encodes CASSERTSGIPTYEQYF.

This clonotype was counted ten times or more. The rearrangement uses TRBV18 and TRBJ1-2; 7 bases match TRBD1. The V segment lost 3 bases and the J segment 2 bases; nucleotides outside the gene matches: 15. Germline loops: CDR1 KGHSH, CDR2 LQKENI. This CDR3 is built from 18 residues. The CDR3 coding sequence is TGTGCCAGCTCACCGGTACCCCAGGGACAGTTTATAAACTATGGCTACACCTTC. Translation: CASSPVPQGQFINYGYTF. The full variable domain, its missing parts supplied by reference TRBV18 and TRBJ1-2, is NAGVMQNPRHLVRRRGQEARLRCSPMKGHSHVYWYRQLPEEGLKFMVYLQKENIIDESGMPKERFSAEFPKEGPSILRIQQVVRGDSAAYFCASSPVPQGQFINYGYTFGSGTRLTVV.

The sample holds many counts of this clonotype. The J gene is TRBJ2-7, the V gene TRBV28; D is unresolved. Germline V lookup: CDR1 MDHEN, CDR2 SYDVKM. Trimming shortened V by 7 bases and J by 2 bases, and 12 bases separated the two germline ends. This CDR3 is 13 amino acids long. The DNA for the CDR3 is TGTGCCAGCAAATCCACAGTCACCTACGAGCAGTACTTC. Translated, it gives CASKSTVTYEQYF.

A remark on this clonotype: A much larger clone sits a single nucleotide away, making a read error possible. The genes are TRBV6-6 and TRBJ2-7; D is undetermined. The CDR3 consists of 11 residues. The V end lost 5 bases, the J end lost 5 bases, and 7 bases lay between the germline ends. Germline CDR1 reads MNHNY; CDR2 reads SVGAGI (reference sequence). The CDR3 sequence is CASSHLDEQYF. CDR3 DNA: TGTGCCAGCAGTCATTTGGACGAGCAGTACTTC.

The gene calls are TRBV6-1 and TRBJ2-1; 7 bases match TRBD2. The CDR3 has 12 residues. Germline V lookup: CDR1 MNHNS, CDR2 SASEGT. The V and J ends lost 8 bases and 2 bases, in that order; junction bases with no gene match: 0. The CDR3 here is CASGRAYNEQFF. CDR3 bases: TGTGCCAGCGGGAGGGCCTACAATGAGCAGTTCTTC.

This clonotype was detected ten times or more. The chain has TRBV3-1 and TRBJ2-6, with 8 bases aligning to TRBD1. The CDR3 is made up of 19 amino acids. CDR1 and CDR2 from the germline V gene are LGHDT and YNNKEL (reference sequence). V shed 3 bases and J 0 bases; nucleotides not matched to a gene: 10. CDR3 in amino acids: CASSQTRTGIDSGANVLTF. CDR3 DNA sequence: TGTGCCAGCAGCCAGACTAGGACAGGGATAGACTCTGGGGCCAACGTCCTGACTTTC.

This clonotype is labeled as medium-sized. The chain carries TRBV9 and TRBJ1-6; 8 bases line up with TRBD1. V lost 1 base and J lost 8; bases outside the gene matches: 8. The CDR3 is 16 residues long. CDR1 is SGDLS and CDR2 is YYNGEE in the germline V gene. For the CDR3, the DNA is TGTGCCAGCAGCGTACACGACAGGGGCAGGGATTCACCCCTCCACTTT. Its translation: CASSVHDRGRDSPLHF.

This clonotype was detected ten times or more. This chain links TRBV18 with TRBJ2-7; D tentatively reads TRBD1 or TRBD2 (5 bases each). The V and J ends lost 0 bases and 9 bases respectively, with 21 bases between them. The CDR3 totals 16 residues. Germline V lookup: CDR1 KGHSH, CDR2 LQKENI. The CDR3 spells CASSPPSGTQDQGQYF. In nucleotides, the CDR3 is TGTGCCAGCTCACCACCTTCCGGGACCCAGGATCAGGGGCAGTACTTC.

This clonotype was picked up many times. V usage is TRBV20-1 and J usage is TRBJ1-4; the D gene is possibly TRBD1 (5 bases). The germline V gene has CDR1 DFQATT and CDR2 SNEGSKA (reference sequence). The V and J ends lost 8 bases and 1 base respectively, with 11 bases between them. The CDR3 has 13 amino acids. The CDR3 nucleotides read TGCAGTCCCAACCAGGGAACTAATGAAAAACTGTTTTTT. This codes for CSPNQGTNEKLFF.

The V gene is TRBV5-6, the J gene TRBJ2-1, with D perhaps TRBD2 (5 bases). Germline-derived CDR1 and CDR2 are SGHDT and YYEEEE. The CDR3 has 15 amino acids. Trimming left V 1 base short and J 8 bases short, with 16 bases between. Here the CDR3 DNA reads TGTGCCAGCAGCTTGCGAGCGGCTGGGATCGATGAGCAGTTCTTC. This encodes CASSLRAAGIDEQFF.

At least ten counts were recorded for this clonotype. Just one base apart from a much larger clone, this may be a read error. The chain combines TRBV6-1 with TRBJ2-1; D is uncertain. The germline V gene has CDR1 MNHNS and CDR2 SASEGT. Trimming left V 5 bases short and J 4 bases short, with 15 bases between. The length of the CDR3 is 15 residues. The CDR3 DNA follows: TGTGCCAGCAGTCAACGGCCGGAGAATTACAATGAGCAGTTCTTC. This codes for CASSQRPENYNEQFF.

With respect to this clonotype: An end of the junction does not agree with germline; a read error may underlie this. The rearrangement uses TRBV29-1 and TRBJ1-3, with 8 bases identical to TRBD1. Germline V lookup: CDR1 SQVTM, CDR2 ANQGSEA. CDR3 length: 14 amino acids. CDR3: CSVGTGRSGNTIHF. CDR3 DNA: TGCAGCGTTGGGACAGGGAGATCGGGAAACACCATACATTTT. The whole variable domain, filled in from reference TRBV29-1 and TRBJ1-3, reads SAVISQKPSRDICQRGTSLTIQCQVDSQVTMMFWYRQQPGQSLTLIATANQGSEATYESGFVIDKFPISRPNLTFSTLTVSNMSPEDSSIYLCSVGTGRSGNTIHFGEGSWLTVV.

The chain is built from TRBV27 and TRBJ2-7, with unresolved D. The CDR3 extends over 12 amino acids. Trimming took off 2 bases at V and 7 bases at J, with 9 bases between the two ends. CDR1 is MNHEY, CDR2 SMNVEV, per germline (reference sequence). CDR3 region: CASSLQSREQYF. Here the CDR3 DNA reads TGTGCCAGCAGTTTACAGTCGCGGGAGCAGTACTTC.

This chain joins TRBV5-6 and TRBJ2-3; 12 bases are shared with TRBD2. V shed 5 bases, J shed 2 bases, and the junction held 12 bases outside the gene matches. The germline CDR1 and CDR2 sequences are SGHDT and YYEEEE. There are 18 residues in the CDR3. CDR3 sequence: CASRVLLAGGPHTDTQYF. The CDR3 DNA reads TGTGCCAGCAGGGTACTACTAGCGGGAGGCCCACACACAGATACGCAGTATTTT.

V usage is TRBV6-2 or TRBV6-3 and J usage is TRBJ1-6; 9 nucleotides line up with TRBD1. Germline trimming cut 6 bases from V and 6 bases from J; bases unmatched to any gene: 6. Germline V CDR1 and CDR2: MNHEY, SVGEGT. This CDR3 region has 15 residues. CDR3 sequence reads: CASRRPGQGNSPLHF. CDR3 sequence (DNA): TGTGCCAGCAGAAGACCGGGACAGGGTAATTCACCCCTCCACTTT.

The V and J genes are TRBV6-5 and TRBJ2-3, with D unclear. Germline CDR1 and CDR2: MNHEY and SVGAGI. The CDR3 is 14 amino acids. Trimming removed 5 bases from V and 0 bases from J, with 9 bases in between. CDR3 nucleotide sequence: TGTGCCAGCAGTCTCGATACTAGCACAGATACGCAGTATTTT. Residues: CASSLDTSTDTQYF.

The CDR3 DNA reads TGCAGTGCTATTAATCCTCGGGAGATTCACTATGGCTACACCTTC. Its translation is CSAINPREIHYGYTF. J is TRBJ1-2 and V is TRBV20-1; unclear D gene. CDR1 DFQATT and CDR2 SNEGSKA come from the germline V gene (reference sequence). The germline V and J ends were trimmed by 4 bases and 3 bases, with 18 bases remaining between them. This CDR3 is built from 15 residues.